One and the same sample provided the 21 T cell receptor beta chains below, sequenced in a study of shared clonotypes between healthy human individuals. Profiled with immunoSEQ multiplex PCR; TCRdb holds only in-frame clones, not every one. Among over a million clones listed, roughly 96% were seen once. Source material: naive CD4+ T cells sorted from blood. The subset here: CD45RA+ positively selected. The receptors originated from a young man in good health.

For this clone: Other DNA sequences within the sample encode an identical CDR3. The rearrangement joins TRBV27 to TRBJ2-7; D perhaps matches TRBD2 (5 bases). The CDR3 runs 12 residues. Trimming removed 2 bases at V and 3 bases at J, with 5 bases between. Germline assignment: CDR1 MNHEY and CDR2 SMNVEV (reference sequence). CDR3 protein: CASSLGGYEQYF. The CDR3 DNA follows: TGTGCCAGCAGTTTAGGAGGCTACGAGCAGTACTTC.

The rearrangement joins TRBV21-1 to TRBJ2-7. TRBV21-1 is assigned pseudogene status. The CDR3 extends over 9 amino acids. CDR3 in amino acids: CASRVEQYF. The CDR3 DNA is TGTGCCAGCAGGGTCGAGCAGTACTTC.

CDR3 residues: CASSVGAGGWTEAFF. In nucleotides, the CDR3 is TGTGCCAGCAGCGTAGGGGCAGGGGGTTGGACTGAAGCTTTCTTT. The V call is TRBV9, the J call TRBJ1-1, with 7 bases aligning to TRBD1. The V segment lost 0 bases and the J segment 5 bases; nucleotides outside the gene matches: 7. CDR1 and CDR2 (germline): SGDLS, YYNGEE. There are 15 residues in the CDR3.

The CDR3 DNA reads TGTGCCAGCAGATTTGGGGAGCTGTTTTTT. Its protein is CASRFGELFF. The gene calls are TRBV6-1 and TRBJ2-2; D unresolved. Trimming removed 6 bases from V and 8 bases from J, with 4 bases in between. The CDR3 loop spans 10 amino acids. In germline, CDR1 is MNHNS, CDR2 SASEGT.

The rearrangement uses TRBV11-2 and TRBJ2-1, with TRBD1 matching over 8 bases. The CDR3 totals 19 residues. Trimming cost V 1 base and J 7 bases; bases outside gene matches: 18. Germline lookup yields CDR1 SGHAT and CDR2 FQNNGV. In nucleotides, the CDR3 is TGTGCCAGCAGCTTAGCTGTGAGGGATAGTAGGACAGGGCGTAATGAGCAGTTCTTC. Its translation is CASSLAVRDSRTGRNEQFF.

The rearrangement links TRBV11-2 to TRBJ1-1; possibly TRBD1 for D (6 bases). Trimming stripped 2 bases from V and 4 bases from J, with 11 bases between. This CDR3 has 14 amino acids. CDR1 SGHAT and CDR2 FQNNGV come from the germline V gene. CDR3 nucleotides: TGTGCCAGCAGCTTACTGGGGGCGAGCACTGAAGCTTTCTTT. It specifies CASSLLGASTEAFF.

The chain has TRBV5-6 and TRBJ2-4; TRBD2 matches at 7 bases. CDR1 and CDR2 (germline): SGHDT, YYEEEE. V lost 0 bases to trimming and J lost 6 bases; unmatched junction nucleotides: 3. The CDR3 contains 14 residues. The CDR3 is CASSLVAGVNIQYF. CDR3 DNA sequence: TGTGCCAGCAGCTTGGTGGCGGGAGTAAACATTCAGTACTTC. Looking up the rest from reference TRBV5-6 and TRBJ2-4 gives the full variable domain: DAGVTQSPTHLIKTRGQQVTLRCSPKSGHDTVSWYQQALGQGPQFIFQYYEEEERQRGNFPDRFSGHQFPNYSSELNVNALLLGDSALYLCASSLVAGVNIQYFGAGTRLSVL.

The chain combines TRBV19 with TRBJ1-5; D not resolved. Germline V CDR1 and CDR2: LNHDA, SQIVND (reference sequence). The CDR3 contains 14 residues. Trimming stripped 6 bases from V and 2 bases from J, with 11 bases between. Here the CDR3 reads CASRDLTRNQPQHF. Here the CDR3 DNA reads TGTGCCAGTAGAGACCTTACTCGCAATCAGCCCCAGCATTTT.

This clone was seen just once. The chain uses TRBV28 and TRBJ2-1, with TRBD2 identical over 10 bases. CDR3 size: 14 residues. The trim removed 8 bases at V and 4 bases at J, leaving 5 bases unmatched. Germline loops: CDR1 MDHEN, CDR2 SYDVKM. The CDR3 loop is CASGLADLYNEQFF. The CDR3 DNA sequence: TGTGCCAGCGGACTAGCGGACTTGTACAATGAGCAGTTCTTC. Using reference TRBV28 and TRBJ2-1 for the parts outside the CDR3, the full variable domain is DVKVTQSSRYLVKRTGEKVFLECVQDMDHENMFWYRQDPGLGLRLIYFSYDVKMKEKGDIPEGYSVSREKKERFSLILESASTNQTSMYLCASGLADLYNEQFFGPGTRLTVL.

This chain joins TRBV5-1 and TRBJ1-4; possible D gene TRBD1, 5 bases. The CDR3 consists of 14 residues. V lost 5 bases and J lost 5, with 13 bases in between. The germline gives CDR1 SGHRS, CDR2 YFSETQ. CDR3 coding DNA: TGCGCCAGCAGGCTAGTACCAGGGAATGAAAAACTGTTTTTT. This codes for CASRLVPGNEKLFF.

In regard to this clone: This sample also contains other DNA sequences that code for the same CDR3. The chain links TRBV2 to TRBJ2-7; D is ambiguous. CDR3 length equals 12 residues. In germline, CDR1 is SNHLY, CDR2 FYNNEI. V dropped 4 bases and J dropped 0 bases, with 4 bases sitting between them. The CDR3 spells CASSGPSYEQYF. CDR3 coding DNA: TGTGCCAGCAGTGGCCCCTCCTACGAGCAGTACTTC.

The rearrangement uses TRBV18 and TRBJ2-3; 8 nucleotides align to TRBD2. Germline V gene sequence: CDR1 KGHSH, CDR2 LQKENI. V lost 2 bases to trimming and J lost 5 bases; unmatched junction nucleotides: 12. The CDR3 is 17 amino acids. CDR3 loop: CASSPSRAGGLGDTQYF. The CDR3 nucleotides read TGTGCCAGCTCACCATCCCGGGCGGGGGGCCTTGGAGATACGCAGTATTTT.

The chain has TRBV6-6 and TRBJ2-7, with D perhaps matching TRBD1 (6 bases). Trimming removed 2 bases at V and 5 bases at J, with 19 bases between. CDR1 MNHNY and CDR2 SVGAGI come from the germline V gene (reference sequence). The CDR3 totals 16 residues. The CDR3 bases are TGTGCCAGCAGTTACAACCCAAAACAGGGTTTCCACGAGCAGTACTTC. Translating it yields CASSYNPKQGFHEQYF.

This rearrangement joins TRBV7-9 to TRBJ2-1; D unclear. The V and J ends lost 3 bases and 14 bases respectively, with 14 bases between them. Germline loops: CDR1 SEHNR, CDR2 FQNEAQ (reference sequence). This CDR3 is 12 amino acids long. CDR3 region: CASSFLEQEEFF. For the CDR3, the DNA is TGTGCCAGCAGCTTCTTAGAGCAGGAAGAGTTCTTC. Supplemented by reference TRBV7-9 and TRBJ2-1, the full variable domain reads DTGVSQNPRHKITKRGQNVTFRCDPISEHNRLYWYRQTLGQGPEFLTYFQNEAQLEKSRLLSDRFSAERPKGSFSTLEIQRTEQGDSAMYLCASSFLEQEEFFGPGTRLTVL.

J is TRBJ2-1 and V is TRBV5-1; either TRBD1 or TRBD2 may fit D (6 bases each). The CDR3 loop spans 14 amino acids. CDR1 is SGHRS, CDR2 YFSETQ, per germline. Trimming left V 4 bases short and J 4 bases short, with 12 bases between. The CDR3 region is CASSKGGIYNEQFF. CDR3 DNA: TGCGCCAGCAGCAAAGGGGGGATTTACAATGAGCAGTTCTTC.

The V and J genes are TRBV10-3 and TRBJ2-2; TRBD1 agrees at 7 bases. Per the germline V gene, CDR1 is ENHRY and CDR2 is SYGVKD. The CDR3 extends over 14 amino acids. With 11 bases clipped from V and 7 bases from J, the junction kept 13 bases outside the gene matches. The CDR3 DNA follows: TGTGCCGTTAGCCGGACAGGCGAGGACGGGGAGCTGTTTTTT. It translates to CAVSRTGEDGELFF.

CDR3 nucleotides: TGTGCCAGCAGCTTAGGACGACTGGGGACAGATACGCAGTATTTT. Translating it yields CASSLGRLGTDTQYF. The V and J genes are TRBV7-9 and TRBJ2-3; D not resolved. The germline gives CDR1 SEHNR, CDR2 FQNEAQ (reference sequence). Between the trimmed V and J ends, which lost 1 base and 3 bases, there was a span of 11 bases. There are 15 residues in the CDR3.

A few counts support this clone. Sequence at one end of the junction differs from germline and may be a read error. The rearrangement uses TRBV6-1 and TRBJ2-3; D is perhaps TRBD2 (5 bases). Germline loops: CDR1 MNHNS, CDR2 SASEGT. CDR3 size: 9 residues. This CDR3 is CASSEARVF. The CDR3 DNA reads TGTGCCAGCAGTGAAGCGCGGGTCTTT.

The chain combines TRBV18 with TRBJ1-2, with D possibly TRBD1 on 5 matching bases. Trimming took 1 base from V and 4 from J, leaving 16 bases between them. From germline, CDR1 is KGHSH and CDR2 LQKENI. The CDR3 covers 16 residues. CDR3 residues: CASSPLPTPGGYGYTF. In DNA, the CDR3 is TGTGCCAGCTCACCACTGCCGACACCGGGGGGCTATGGCTACACCTTC.

The chain uses TRBV7-6 and TRBJ2-5; D uncertain. The CDR3 length is 15 residues. The ends were cut back, 5 bases at V and 5 bases at J, with 18 bases in the middle. Looked up from germline, CDR1 is SGHVS and CDR2 is FNYEAQ. Here the CDR3 DNA reads TGTGCCAGCAGCGTAACGACCCGTGCCGTGGAGACCCAGTACTTC. Translated: CASSVTTRAVETQYF.

This chain connects TRBV29-1 to TRBJ2-7; D is unresolved. The germline gives CDR1 SQVTM, CDR2 ANQGSEA. The CDR3 has 14 amino acids. Trimming stripped 1 base from V and 3 bases from J, with 13 bases between. In DNA form, the CDR3 reads TGCAGCGTTGAAGGGTTAGTTAGTGACTACGAGCAGTACTTC. Amino acids: CSVEGLVSDYEQYF.